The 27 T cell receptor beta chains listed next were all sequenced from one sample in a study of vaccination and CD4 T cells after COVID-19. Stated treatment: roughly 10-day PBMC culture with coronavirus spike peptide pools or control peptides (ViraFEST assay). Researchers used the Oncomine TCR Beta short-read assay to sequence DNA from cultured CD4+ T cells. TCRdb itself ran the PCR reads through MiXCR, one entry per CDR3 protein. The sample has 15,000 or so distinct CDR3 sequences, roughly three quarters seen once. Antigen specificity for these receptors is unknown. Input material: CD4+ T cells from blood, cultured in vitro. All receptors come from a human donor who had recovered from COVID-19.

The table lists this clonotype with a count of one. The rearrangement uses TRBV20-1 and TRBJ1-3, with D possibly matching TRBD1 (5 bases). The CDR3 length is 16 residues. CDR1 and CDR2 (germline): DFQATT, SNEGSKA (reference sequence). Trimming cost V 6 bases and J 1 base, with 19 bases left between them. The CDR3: CSAIGTRRSSGNTIYF. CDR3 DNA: TGCAGTGCCATAGGGACTCGGAGATCGTCTGGAAACACCATATATTTT.

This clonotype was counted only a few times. Here the CDR3 DNA reads TGTGCCAGCAGGGGGGACAGGGACCAGCCCCAGCATTTT. This codes for CASRGDRDQPQHF. The chain uses TRBV2 and TRBJ1-5; 9 bases are a match to TRBD1. The CDR3 extends over 13 amino acids. The junction had 4 bases not matched to a gene; V was cut back by 6 bases and J by 7 bases. Germline V lookup: CDR1 SNHLY, CDR2 FYNNEI.

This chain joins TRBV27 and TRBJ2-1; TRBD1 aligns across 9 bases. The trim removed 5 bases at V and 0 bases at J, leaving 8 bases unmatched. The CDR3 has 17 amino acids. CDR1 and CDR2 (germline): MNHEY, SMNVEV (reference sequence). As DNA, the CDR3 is TGTGCCAGCAGTACAAACAGGGGGCCCGGCTCCTACAATGAGCAGTTCTTC. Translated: CASSTNRGPGSYNEQFF.

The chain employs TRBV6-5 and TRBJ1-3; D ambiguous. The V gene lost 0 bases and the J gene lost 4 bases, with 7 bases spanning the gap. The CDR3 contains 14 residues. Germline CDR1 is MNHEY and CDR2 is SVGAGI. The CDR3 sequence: CASSYSSAGNTIYF. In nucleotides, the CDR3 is TGTGCCAGCAGTTACTCGTCGGCGGGAAACACCATATATTTT.

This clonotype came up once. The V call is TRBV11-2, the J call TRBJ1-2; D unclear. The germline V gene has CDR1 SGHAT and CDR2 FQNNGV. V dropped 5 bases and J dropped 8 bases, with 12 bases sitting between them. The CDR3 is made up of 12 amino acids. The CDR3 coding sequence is TGTGCCAGCAGCAAACCCGGGAAAGGCTACACCTTC. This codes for CASSKPGKGYTF.

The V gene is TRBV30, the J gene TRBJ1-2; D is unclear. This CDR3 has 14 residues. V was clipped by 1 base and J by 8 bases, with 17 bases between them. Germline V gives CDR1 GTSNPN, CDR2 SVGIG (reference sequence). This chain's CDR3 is CAWSAQTVARGYTF. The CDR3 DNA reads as TGTGCCTGGAGTGCCCAAACTGTGGCAAGGGGCTACACCTTC.

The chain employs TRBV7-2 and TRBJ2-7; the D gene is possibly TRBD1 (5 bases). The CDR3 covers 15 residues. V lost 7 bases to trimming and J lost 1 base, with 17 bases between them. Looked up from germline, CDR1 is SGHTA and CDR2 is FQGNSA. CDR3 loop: CASTPQASRSYEQYF. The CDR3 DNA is TGTGCCAGCACCCCACAGGCATCCCGTTCCTACGAGCAGTACTTC.

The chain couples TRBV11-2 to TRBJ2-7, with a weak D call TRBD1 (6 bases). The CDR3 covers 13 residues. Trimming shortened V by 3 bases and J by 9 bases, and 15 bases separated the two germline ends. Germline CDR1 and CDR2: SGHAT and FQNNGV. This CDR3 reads CASSFRTDIGQYF. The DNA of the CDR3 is TGTGCCAGCAGCTTTCGGACAGATATAGGGCAGTACTTC.

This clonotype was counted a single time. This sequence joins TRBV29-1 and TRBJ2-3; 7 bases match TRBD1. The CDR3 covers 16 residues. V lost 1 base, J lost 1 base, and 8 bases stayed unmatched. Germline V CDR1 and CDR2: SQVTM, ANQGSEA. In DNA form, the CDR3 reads TGCAGCGTTGAAGCAGACAGGGTGCGGGGCACAGATACGCAGTATTTT. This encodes CSVEADRVRGTDTQYF.

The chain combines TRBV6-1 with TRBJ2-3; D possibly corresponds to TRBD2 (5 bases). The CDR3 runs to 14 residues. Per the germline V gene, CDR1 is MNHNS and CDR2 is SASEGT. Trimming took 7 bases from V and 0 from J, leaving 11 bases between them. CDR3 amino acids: CASKEALSTDTQYF. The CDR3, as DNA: TGTGCCAGCAAGGAGGCTCTGAGCACAGATACGCAGTATTTT.

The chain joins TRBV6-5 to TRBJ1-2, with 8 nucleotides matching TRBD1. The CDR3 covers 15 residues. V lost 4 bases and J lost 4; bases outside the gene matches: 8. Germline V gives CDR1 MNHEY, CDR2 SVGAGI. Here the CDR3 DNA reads TGTGCCAGCAGTTCGCCCAGGGGGCGCGGCTATGGCTACACCTTC. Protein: CASSSPRGRGYGYTF.

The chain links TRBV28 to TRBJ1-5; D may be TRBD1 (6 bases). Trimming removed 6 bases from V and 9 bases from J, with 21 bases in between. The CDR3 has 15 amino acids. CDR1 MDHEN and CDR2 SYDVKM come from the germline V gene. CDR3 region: CASRAGEWIVVPQHF. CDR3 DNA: TGTGCCAGCAGAGCAGGGGAGTGGATCGTGGTGCCCCAGCATTTT. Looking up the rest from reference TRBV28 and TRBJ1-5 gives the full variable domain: DVKVTQSSRYLVKRTGEKVFLECVQDMDHENMFWYRQDPGLGLRLIYFSYDVKMKEKGDIPEGYSVSREKKERFSLILESASTNQTSMYLCASRAGEWIVVPQHFGDGTRLSIL.

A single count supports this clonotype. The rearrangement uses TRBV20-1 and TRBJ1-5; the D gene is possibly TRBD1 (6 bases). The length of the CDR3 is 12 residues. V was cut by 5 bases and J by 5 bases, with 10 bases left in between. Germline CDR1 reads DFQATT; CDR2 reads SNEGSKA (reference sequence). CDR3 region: CSAHRTDQPQHF. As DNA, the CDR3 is TGCAGTGCTCACCGGACAGATCAGCCCCAGCATTTT.

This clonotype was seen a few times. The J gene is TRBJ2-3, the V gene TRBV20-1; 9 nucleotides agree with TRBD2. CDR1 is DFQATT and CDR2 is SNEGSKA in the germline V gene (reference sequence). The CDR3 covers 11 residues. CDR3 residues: CLAGEGDTQYF. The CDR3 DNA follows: TGCTTAGCGGGAGAGGGAGATACGCAGTATTTT.

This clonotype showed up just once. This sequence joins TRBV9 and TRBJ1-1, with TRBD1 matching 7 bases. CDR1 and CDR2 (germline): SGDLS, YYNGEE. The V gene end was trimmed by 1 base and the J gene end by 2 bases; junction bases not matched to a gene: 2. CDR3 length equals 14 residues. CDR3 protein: CASSVQGGNTEAFF. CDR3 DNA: TGTGCCAGCAGCGTACAGGGGGGAAACACTGAAGCTTTCTTT.

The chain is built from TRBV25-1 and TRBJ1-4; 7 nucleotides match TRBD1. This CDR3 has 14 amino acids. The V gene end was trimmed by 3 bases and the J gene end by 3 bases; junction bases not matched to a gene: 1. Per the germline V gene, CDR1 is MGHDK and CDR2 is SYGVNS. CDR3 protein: CASSEGQPNEKLFF. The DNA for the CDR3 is TGTGCCAGCAGTGAGGGACAGCCTAATGAAAAACTGTTTTTT.

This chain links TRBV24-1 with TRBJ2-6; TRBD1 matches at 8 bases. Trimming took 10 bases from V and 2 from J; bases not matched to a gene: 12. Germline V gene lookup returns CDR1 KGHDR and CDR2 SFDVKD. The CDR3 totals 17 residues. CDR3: CATASSWTGTGANVLTF. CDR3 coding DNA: TGTGCCACGGCGTCTTCCTGGACAGGGACTGGGGCCAACGTCCTGACTTTC.

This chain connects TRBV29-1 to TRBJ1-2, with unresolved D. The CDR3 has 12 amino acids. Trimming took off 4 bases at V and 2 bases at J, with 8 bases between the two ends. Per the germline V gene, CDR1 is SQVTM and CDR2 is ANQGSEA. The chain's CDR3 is CSVVQGNYGYTF. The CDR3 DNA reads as TGCAGCGTTGTACAAGGAAACTATGGCTACACCTTC.

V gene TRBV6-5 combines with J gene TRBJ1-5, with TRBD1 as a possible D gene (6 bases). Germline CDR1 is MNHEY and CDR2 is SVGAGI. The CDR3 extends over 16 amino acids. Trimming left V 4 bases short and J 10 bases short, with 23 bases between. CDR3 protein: CASSSQTGTSQGPQHF. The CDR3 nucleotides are TGTGCCAGCAGTTCCCAAACCGGGACAAGTCAAGGTCCCCAGCATTTT.

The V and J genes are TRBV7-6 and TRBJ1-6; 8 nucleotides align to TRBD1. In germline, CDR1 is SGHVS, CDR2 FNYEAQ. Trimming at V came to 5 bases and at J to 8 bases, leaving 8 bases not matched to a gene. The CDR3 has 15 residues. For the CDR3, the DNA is TGTGCCAGCAGCCCCCGACAGGGGTGGGATTCACCCCTCCACTTT. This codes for CASSPRQGWDSPLHF.

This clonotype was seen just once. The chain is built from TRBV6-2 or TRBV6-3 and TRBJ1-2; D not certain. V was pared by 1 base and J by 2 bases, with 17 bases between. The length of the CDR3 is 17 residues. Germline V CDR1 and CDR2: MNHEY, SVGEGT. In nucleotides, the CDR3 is TGTGCCAGCAGTTACTTGCAGGCATTCGGCGTGAACTATGGCTACACCTTC. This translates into CASSYLQAFGVNYGYTF.

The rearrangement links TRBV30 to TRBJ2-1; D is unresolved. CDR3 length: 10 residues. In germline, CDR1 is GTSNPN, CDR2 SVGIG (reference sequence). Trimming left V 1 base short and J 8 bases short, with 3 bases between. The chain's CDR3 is CAWSDDEQFF. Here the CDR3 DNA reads TGTGCCTGGAGTGATGATGAGCAGTTCTTC.

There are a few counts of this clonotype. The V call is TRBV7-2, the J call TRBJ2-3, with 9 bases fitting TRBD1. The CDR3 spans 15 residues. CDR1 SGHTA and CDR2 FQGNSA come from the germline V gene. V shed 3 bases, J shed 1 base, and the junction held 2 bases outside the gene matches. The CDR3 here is CASSLGQGRTDTQYF. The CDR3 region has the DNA TGTGCCAGCAGCTTGGGACAGGGACGCACAGATACGCAGTATTTT.

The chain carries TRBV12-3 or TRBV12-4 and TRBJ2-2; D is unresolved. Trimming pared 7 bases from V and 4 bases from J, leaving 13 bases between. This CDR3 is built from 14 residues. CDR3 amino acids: CASIWNSGTGELFF. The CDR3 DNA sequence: TGTGCCAGCATCTGGAACTCGGGCACCGGGGAGCTGTTTTTT.

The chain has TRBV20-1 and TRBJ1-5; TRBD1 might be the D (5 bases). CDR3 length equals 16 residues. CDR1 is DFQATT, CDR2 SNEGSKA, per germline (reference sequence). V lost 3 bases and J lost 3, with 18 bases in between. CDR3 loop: CSARNRDGPSNQPQHF. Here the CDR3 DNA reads TGCAGTGCTAGGAACCGGGACGGACCTTCCAATCAGCCCCAGCATTTT.

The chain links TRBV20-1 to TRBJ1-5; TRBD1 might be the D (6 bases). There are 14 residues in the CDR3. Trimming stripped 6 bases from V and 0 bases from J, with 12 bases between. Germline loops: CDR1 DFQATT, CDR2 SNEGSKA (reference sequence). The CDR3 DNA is TGCAGTGCGGCAGGGGACTATAGCAATCAGCCCCAGCATTTT. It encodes CSAAGDYSNQPQHF.

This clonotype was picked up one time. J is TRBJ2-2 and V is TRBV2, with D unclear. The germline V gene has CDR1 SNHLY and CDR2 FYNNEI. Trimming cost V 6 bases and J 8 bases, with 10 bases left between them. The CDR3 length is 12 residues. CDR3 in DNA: TGTGCCAGCAGCGTGCCGAGAGGGGAGCTGTTTTTT. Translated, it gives CASSVPRGELFF.